This T cell receptor beta chain originates from a study of blood T cell repertoires in COVID-19. Study information: Sources were T cells, B-cell-depleted T cells, or PBMCs; the material itself was cDNA or gDNA.

Per the authors' pipeline: Amplification of reference gene primers provided the estimated nucleated cell counts. The assay was immunoSEQ multiplex PCR, and TCRdb's table has in-frame clones only and misses some. V, J and clone size reflect that table, while D and trimming were determined from the DNA. The sample consists of a few hundred thousand clones, over 65% of them appearing once. Looked up from germline, CDR1 is LNHNV and CDR2 is YYDKDF (reference sequence). This CDR3 is built from 16 residues. V was clipped by 1 base and J by 1 base, with 13 bases between them. The TCR sequence derives from a human donor with acute or convalescent COVID-19. The donor label of this sample is uncertain. The J gene is TRBJ1-1, the V gene TRBV15; maybe TRBD1 (6 bases). Sequencing was carried out using peripheral blood. This CDR3 reads CATSRGSGTRNTEAFF. For the CDR3, the DNA is TGTGCCACCAGCAGAGGATCAGGGACAAGGAACACTGAAGCTTTCTTT.